In this sample, the clone carrying this TCR beta chain turned up many times. TCRdb used MiXCR to reprocess the 5' RACE reads, holding one entry per CDR3 protein. The table includes roughly 34,000 distinct CDR3 sequences, 4.7% detected once. These data are taken from a study of early T cells in non-severe SARS-CoV-2 infection. Study context: Bulk RNA isolated from unsorted whole blood underwent sequencing; chains were not paired.

This CDR3 has 14 residues. The germline V gene has CDR1 SGHTA and CDR2 FQGNSA. V lost 1 base and J lost 0, with 6 bases in between. The material sequenced was whole blood. The gene calls are TRBV7-2 and TRBJ1-2; D unresolved. This receptor was identified in an adult who was a healthcare worker with PCR-confirmed SARS-CoV-2 infection or an uninfected control (not recorded which). The CDR3 loop reads CASSLDGANYGYTF. In nucleotides, the CDR3 is TGTGCCAGCAGCTTAGACGGAGCTAACTATGGCTACACCTTC.